This T cell receptor beta chain derives from a study of cytotoxic CD8 clonotypes in ibrutinib-treated CLL. Depths of 1 in 200,000 to 1 in 1 million T cells were the sequencing target. Profiled with immunoSEQ multiplex PCR; TCRdb holds only in-frame clones, not every one. The data contain approximately 67,000 clones, 80% of them singletons. The CDR3 totals 15 residues. The J segment lost 0 bases and the V segment lost 8 bases, leaving 6 bases of the junction unmatched. Germline V gene sequence: CDR1 SNHLY, CDR2 FYNNEI. This clonotype was obtained from a human donor with chronic lymphocytic leukemia. This material consisted of PBMCs, taken at disease progression, from a patient treated with ibrutinib. V gene TRBV2 combines with J gene TRBJ1-5, with 8 positions matching TRBD1. The CDR3 coding sequence is TGTGCCAGCGGTACAGGGGGTTATAGCAATCAGCCCCAGCATTTT. Residues: CASGTGGYSNQPQHF.